This T cell receptor beta chain was captured in a study of spatial heterogeneity in lung cancer. Background on the study: Raw reads contained each unique TCR and UMI combination more than ten times on average. Study-wide results and caveats: Ubiquitous expanded tumor TCRs appeared in blood more at resection than follow-up.

Time point here: blood at routine non-recurrence follow-up after resection. Sequencing was performed on whole RNA extracted from tumor and nontumor lung tissue, or from frozen PBMC, and the material was left unsorted. In germline, CDR1 is LGHDT, CDR2 YNNKEL (reference sequence). This CDR3 comprises 18 residues. Trimming took 3 bases from V and 3 from J; bases not matched to a gene: 13. Every TCR cDNA molecule bore its own unique molecular identifier. Each CDR3 protein is one row after TCRdb ran MiXCR on the 5' RACE reads. The repertoire consists of about 41,000 distinct CDR3 sequences, with about 10% occurring once and the leading ten covering 15% to 20%. Comment on this clonotype: Its matching antigen is unknown.

The chain links TRBV3-1 to TRBJ2-3, with 9 positions matching TRBD1. This receptor was obtained from a female donor with early-stage non-small cell lung cancer. Here the sequenced sample was PBMCs, taken at follow-up. This CDR3 is CASSQRLQGQGRTDTQYF. Here the CDR3 DNA reads TGTGCCAGCAGCCAGAGACTACAGGGACAGGGAAGGACAGATACGCAGTATTTT.